The 17 T cell receptor beta chains given below trace back to one sample, sequenced in a study of blood T cell repertoires in COVID-19. Only in-frame clones appear in the TCRdb table, and some are missing; sequencing was by immunoSEQ multiplex PCR. The table shows hundreds of thousands of clones, with 85% occurring only once. The sequencing input was peripheral blood. The receptors derive from a woman younger than 35 with acute or convalescent COVID-19.

The CDR3 here is CASTQGAGIPGELFF. CDR3 coding DNA: TGTGCCAGCACCCAGGGGGCGGGTATCCCCGGGGAGCTGTTTTTT. This chain connects TRBV7-2 to TRBJ2-2; 8 positions match TRBD1. This CDR3 spans 15 amino acids. V gave up 7 bases and J gave up 6 bases; unmatched junction bases: 10. Germline V CDR1 and CDR2: SGHTA, FQGNSA.

This rearrangement joins TRBV11-2 to TRBJ2-7; weak D call: TRBD1 (6 bases). Trimming took 1 base from V and 2 from J, leaving 9 bases between them. The CDR3 spans 14 residues. Germline-derived CDR1 and CDR2 are SGHAT and FQNNGV. The CDR3, as DNA: TGTGCCAGCAGCTTAGGGAAGGGGGCCTACGAGCAGTACTTC. Translation: CASSLGKGAYEQYF.

The V call is TRBV4-1, the J call TRBJ2-7; possibly TRBD1 for D (5 bases). The germline gives CDR1 MGHRA, CDR2 YSYEKL. V was shortened by 0 bases and J by 2 bases, with 20 bases between the two germline ends. CDR3 length equals 18 residues. The CDR3 protein is CASSQDLIGAETAYEQYF. The CDR3 nucleotides read TGCGCCAGCAGCCAAGATCTAATAGGGGCAGAAACAGCCTACGAGCAGTACTTC.

V and J are TRBV28 and TRBJ2-7, with D possibly matching TRBD2 (5 bases). Trimming took 6 bases from V and 4 from J, leaving 19 bases between them. Germline loops: CDR1 MDHEN, CDR2 SYDVKM. This CDR3 has 15 residues. The CDR3 region is CASRGVSFGVYEQYF. The CDR3 region has the DNA TGTGCCAGCAGGGGCGTCTCATTCGGGGTTTACGAGCAGTACTTC.

The chain combines TRBV9 with TRBJ1-2; 7 bases agree with TRBD1. The CDR3 covers 16 residues. The trim removed 0 bases at V and 3 bases at J, leaving 8 bases unmatched. The germline V gene has CDR1 SGDLS and CDR2 YYNGEE. The CDR3 is CASSVELSDRDYGYTF. The DNA of the CDR3 is TGTGCCAGCAGCGTAGAACTTTCCGACAGGGACTATGGCTACACCTTC.

This clone was found once. This chain uses TRBV29-1 with TRBJ1-2, with 8 bases fitting TRBD1. This CDR3 region has 15 residues. Germline CDR1 and CDR2: SQVTM and ANQGSEA. J gave up 8 bases and V 1 base, and 12 bases lay outside the gene matches. CDR3 in amino acids: CSVEALDRVVGGYTF. In DNA, the CDR3 is TGCAGCGTTGAAGCTCTGGACAGGGTGGTCGGGGGCTACACCTTC.

CDR3 in amino acids: CASRAGSTDTQYF. Here the CDR3 DNA reads TGTGCCTCCCGGGCGGGGAGCACAGATACGCAGTATTTT. This chain uses TRBV7-3 with TRBJ2-3, with D possibly TRBD2 on 6 matching bases. The CDR3 runs to 13 residues. CDR1 and CDR2 from the germline V gene are SGHTA and FQGTGA. V was clipped by 11 bases and J by 0 bases, with 12 bases between them.

The J gene is TRBJ1-1, the V gene TRBV9; TRBD1 aligns across 7 bases. V shed 4 bases, J shed 2 bases, and the junction held 8 bases outside the gene matches. CDR3 length: 15 residues. Germline loops: CDR1 SGDLS, CDR2 YYNGEE. The CDR3 coding sequence is TGTGCCAGCAGCTCACTACAGGGGCCCAACACTGAAGCTTTCTTT. It codes for CASSSLQGPNTEAFF. Full variable domain (remainder filled in from reference TRBV9 and TRBJ1-1): DSGVTQTPKHLITATGQRVTLRCSPRSGDLSVYWYQQSLDQGLQFLIQYYNGEERAKGNILERFSAQQFPDLHSELNLSSLELGDSALYFCASSSLQGPNTEAFFGQGTRLTVV.

This sequence joins TRBV18 and TRBJ2-6, with D possibly matching TRBD2 (6 bases). The germline gives CDR1 KGHSH, CDR2 LQKENI. Trimming took 5 bases from V and 1 from J, leaving 9 bases between them. The CDR3 sequence is 15 residues long. This chain's CDR3 is CASSSGDSGANVLTF. The CDR3, as DNA: TGTGCCAGCTCATCGGGGGATTCTGGGGCCAACGTCCTGACTTTC.

The gene calls are TRBV7-6 and TRBJ2-1; 8 nucleotides match TRBD1. Germline-derived CDR1 and CDR2 are SGHVS and FNYEAQ. Germline trimming cut 5 bases from V and 10 bases from J; bases unmatched to any gene: 7. The CDR3 is made up of 13 amino acids. For the CDR3, the DNA is TGTGCCAGCAGCCTGACAGGGGCCCAAGAGCAGTTCTTC. It translates to CASSLTGAQEQFF.

The chain has TRBV5-4 and TRBJ2-3; 8 nucleotides agree with TRBD2. Germline trimming cut 5 bases from V and 3 bases from J; bases unmatched to any gene: 5. Germline loops: CDR1 SGHNT, CDR2 YYREEE (reference sequence). The CDR3 sequence is 14 residues long. The CDR3 sequence is CASRTSGSTDTQYF. DNA for the CDR3: TGTGCCAGCAGAACCAGCGGGAGTACAGATACGCAGTATTTT.

This clone came up once. The chain has TRBV21-1 and TRBJ1-4; the table's D gene call, TRBD1, was not cross checked with the DNA. TRBV21-1 is a known pseudogene. The CDR3 is 16 amino acids. CDR3: CASSSLGQGRKEKLFF. DNA for the CDR3: TGTGCCAGCAGCAGCCTCGGACAGGGGAGGAAGGAAAAACTGTTTTTT.

CDR3 residues: CSVEASTDTQYF. The CDR3 DNA reads as TGCAGCGTTGAAGCATCCACAGATACGCAGTATTTT. The chain recombines TRBV29-1 with TRBJ2-3; no firm D call. The CDR3 is made up of 12 amino acids. Germline CDR1 reads SQVTM; CDR2 reads ANQGSEA. V was cut by 1 base and J by 2 bases, with 4 bases left in between.

The chain combines TRBV20-1 with TRBJ1-2, with TRBD1 matching over 7 bases. The germline gives CDR1 DFQATT, CDR2 SNEGSKA (reference sequence). The CDR3 extends over 15 amino acids. V dropped 3 bases and J dropped 6; count of bases not matched to a gene: 13. The CDR3 DNA is TGCAGTGCTAGTGGAGGGGTGAGACAGGGACATGGCTACACCTTC. Amino acid sequence: CSASGGVRQGHGYTF.

J is TRBJ2-7 and V is TRBV28; 7 positions match TRBD1. The V gene end was trimmed by 4 bases and the J gene end by 3 bases; junction bases not matched to a gene: 6. This CDR3 region has 14 residues. Germline V CDR1 and CDR2: MDHEN, SYDVKM. The CDR3 DNA follows: TGTGCCAGCAGTTCCCCCCGGGACAGCTACGAGCAGTACTTC. As protein: CASSSPRDSYEQYF.

The rearrangement uses TRBV25-1 and TRBJ2-7, with TRBD2 identical over 7 bases. CDR3 length: 14 residues. With V trimmed by 4 bases and J by 2 bases, 5 bases remained unmatched. Germline loops: CDR1 MGHDK, CDR2 SYGVNS. DNA of the CDR3: TGTGCCAGCAGTGTACTAGCGCCTCCCTACGAGCAGTACTTC. Translated, it gives CASSVLAPPYEQYF.

The chain employs TRBV5-6 and TRBJ1-2; the D gene is possibly TRBD1 (6 bases). The CDR3 sequence is 15 residues long. CDR1 and CDR2 from the germline V gene are SGHDT and YYEEEE. Trimming took off 4 bases at V and 4 bases at J, with 17 bases between the two ends. The CDR3 DNA reads as TGTGCCAGCAGCCCGGCTACAGGGTTAGGCTATGGCTACACCTTC. It codes for CASSPATGLGYGYTF.